These T cell receptor beta chains were read from a single sample in a study of blood T cells in healthy people across ages. TCRdb re-derived calls from the 5' RACE reads in MiXCR, one entry per CDR3 protein. The data contain around 780,000 distinct CDR3 sequences, roughly 25% of them singletons. These data were also reused for a study on T cells of mothers and their children.

The sequenced material came from blood. The receptors here all came from a boy aged 5-17 years in good health. The CDR3 runs from the conserved cysteine through the conserved F or W. The order of the fields is D gene, V gene, J gene, clone size, CDR3 protein, CDR3 DNA. The D gene is left open where the match is weak. Size tells how often a clone was seen (once, few, many) or the class of an expanded clone, and some rows leave it out.

d_gene: TRBD1; v_gene: TRBV7-9; j_gene: TRBJ2-2; abundance: few; CDR3aa: CASSPTGGDTGELFF; CDR3nt: TGTGCCAGCAGCCCGACAGGGGGCGACACCGGGGAGCTGTTTTTT
d_gene: .; v_gene: TRBV7-9; j_gene: TRBJ2-7; abundance: few; CDR3aa: CASSSTGTKVYEQYF; CDR3nt: TGTGCCAGCAGCTCGACCGGGACAAAGGTTTACGAGCAGTACTTC
d_gene: TRBD1; v_gene: TRBV13; j_gene: TRBJ1-4; abundance: .; CDR3aa: CASSSDRGNNEKLFF; CDR3nt: TGTGCCAGCAGCTCCGACAGGGGGAATAATGAAAAACTGTTTTTT
d_gene: TRBD1; v_gene: TRBV10-2; j_gene: TRBJ2-7; abundance: few; CDR3aa: CASSADRGGPYEQYF; CDR3nt: TGCGCCAGCAGTGCCGACAGGGGTGGCCCCTACGAGCAGTACTTC
d_gene: .; v_gene: TRBV6-1; j_gene: TRBJ2-7; abundance: .; CDR3aa: CASSDGDEQYF; CDR3nt: TGTGCCAGCAGTGACGGGGACGAGCAGTACTTC
d_gene: .; v_gene: TRBV7-2; j_gene: TRBJ1-6; abundance: .; CDR3aa: CASTPGGYNSPLHF; CDR3nt: TGTGCCAGCACCCCGGGCGGGTATAATTCACCCCTCCACTTT
d_gene: .; v_gene: TRBV4-1; j_gene: TRBJ2-5; abundance: .; CDR3aa: CASSQEMGAKGETQYF; CDR3nt: TGCGCCAGCAGCCAAGAAATGGGCGCAAAGGGGGAGACCCAGTACTTC
d_gene: TRBD1; v_gene: TRBV5-5; j_gene: TRBJ2-7; abundance: .; CDR3aa: CASSSPRDRGYGQYF; CDR3nt: TGTGCCAGCAGCTCGCCTCGGGACAGGGGTTACGGGCAGTACTTC
d_gene: TRBD2; v_gene: TRBV18; j_gene: TRBJ2-1; abundance: .; CDR3aa: CASSLGLAGDYNEQFF; CDR3nt: TGTGCCAGCTCACTGGGACTAGCGGGAGATTACAATGAGCAGTTCTTC
d_gene: .; v_gene: TRBV28; j_gene: TRBJ1-4; abundance: many; CDR3aa: CASSGPVRGKLFF; CDR3nt: TGTGCCAGCAGCGGGCCAGTCCGCGGGAAACTGTTTTTT
d_gene: .; v_gene: TRBV5-1; j_gene: TRBJ2-5; abundance: .; CDR3aa: CASSGATSFGETQYF; CDR3nt: TGCGCCAGCAGCGGAGCAACTAGCTTTGGAGAGACCCAGTACTTC
d_gene: .; v_gene: TRBV25-1; j_gene: TRBJ2-1; abundance: .; CDR3aa: CASSEQGPDEQFF; CDR3nt: TGTGCCAGCAGTGAACAGGGGCCGGATGAGCAGTTCTTC
d_gene: .; v_gene: TRBV29-1; j_gene: TRBJ2-7; abundance: .; CDR3aa: CSVKSVAGEQYF; CDR3nt: TGCAGCGTGAAGTCTGTGGCGGGCGAGCAGTACTTC
d_gene: .; v_gene: TRBV27; j_gene: TRBJ2-5; abundance: few; CDR3aa: CASSLQGGFGETQYF; CDR3nt: TGTGCCAGCAGTTTACAAGGGGGATTTGGGGAGACCCAGTACTTC
d_gene: .; v_gene: TRBV9; j_gene: TRBJ2-5; abundance: few; CDR3aa: CASSVYAGLGQETQYF; CDR3nt: TGTGCCAGCAGCGTATACGCAGGGTTAGGACAAGAGACCCAGTACTTC
d_gene: .; v_gene: TRBV6-1; j_gene: TRBJ1-5; abundance: .; CDR3aa: CASSEATYSNQPQHF; CDR3nt: TGTGCCAGCAGTGAAGCGACGTATAGCAATCAGCCCCAGCATTTT
d_gene: .; v_gene: TRBV2; j_gene: TRBJ1-5; abundance: few; CDR3aa: CASSEEGTVHF; CDR3nt: TGTGCCAGCAGTGAAGAGGGCACTGTGCATTTT
d_gene: TRBD1; v_gene: TRBV7-2; j_gene: TRBJ1-4; abundance: few; CDR3aa: CASSQRRTGSLGNEKLFF; CDR3nt: TGTGCCAGCAGCCAGCGGCGGACAGGGAGTTTGGGTAATGAAAAACTGTTTTTT
d_gene: TRBD1; v_gene: TRBV5-1; j_gene: TRBJ1-3; abundance: .; CDR3aa: CASSFGTGPDTIYF; CDR3nt: TGCGCCAGCAGCTTTGGGACAGGGCCGGACACCATATATTTT
d_gene: .; v_gene: TRBV6-2/TRBV6-3; j_gene: TRBJ2-7; abundance: .; CDR3aa: CASSYSVASAYEQYF; CDR3nt: TGTGCCAGCAGTTACTCAGTAGCCTCCGCCTACGAGCAGTACTTC
d_gene: .; v_gene: TRBV24-1; j_gene: TRBJ2-5; abundance: few; CDR3aa: CATSKAPQETQYF; CDR3nt: TGTGCCACCAGTAAGGCGCCGCAAGAGACCCAGTACTTC
d_gene: .; v_gene: TRBV25-1; j_gene: TRBJ2-5; abundance: .; CDR3aa: CASSEPAGLQETQYF; CDR3nt: TGTGCCAGCAGTGAGCCTGCAGGCCTCCAAGAGACCCAGTACTTC
d_gene: .; v_gene: TRBV20-1; j_gene: TRBJ2-3; abundance: .; CDR3aa: CSERDTQYF; CDR3nt: TGCAGTGAGAGAGATACGCAGTATTTT
d_gene: TRBD2; v_gene: TRBV6-6; j_gene: TRBJ2-1; abundance: many; CDR3aa: CASSYFREGEQFF; CDR3nt: TGTGCCAGCAGTTACTTCCGGGAGGGTGAGCAGTTCTTC
d_gene: .; v_gene: TRBV2; j_gene: TRBJ1-5; abundance: few; CDR3aa: CASRGDSNQPQHF; CDR3nt: TGTGCCAGCAGGGGGGATAGCAATCAGCCCCAGCATTTT
d_gene: .; v_gene: TRBV6-5; j_gene: TRBJ2-7; abundance: few; CDR3aa: CASSYRGGSYEQYF; CDR3nt: TGTGCCAGCAGTTACCGTGGTGGATCCTACGAGCAGTACTTC
d_gene: .; v_gene: TRBV5-1; j_gene: TRBJ2-6; abundance: .; CDR3aa: CASSLSRQISGANVLTF; CDR3nt: TGCGCCAGCAGCTTGAGCAGGCAGATCTCTGGGGCCAACGTCCTGACTTTC
d_gene: .; v_gene: TRBV5-5; j_gene: TRBJ2-7; abundance: .; CDR3aa: CASSPGAGSSYEQYF; CDR3nt: TGTGCCAGCAGCCCCGGGGCTGGCAGCTCCTACGAGCAGTACTTC
d_gene: .; v_gene: TRBV29-1; j_gene: TRBJ2-2; abundance: .; CDR3aa: CSVEVVSRTGELFF; CDR3nt: TGCAGCGTTGAAGTAGTTAGCCGGACCGGGGAGCTGTTTTTT
d_gene: .; v_gene: TRBV12-3/TRBV12-4; j_gene: TRBJ1-3; abundance: few; CDR3aa: CASSQGNTIYF; CDR3nt: TGTGCCAGCAGCCAGGGAAACACCATATATTTT
d_gene: TRBD1; v_gene: TRBV9; j_gene: TRBJ2-1; abundance: .; CDR3aa: CASSVGQAVTNEQFF; CDR3nt: TGTGCCAGCAGCGTGGGACAGGCAGTTACCAATGAGCAGTTCTTC
d_gene: TRBD2; v_gene: TRBV9; j_gene: TRBJ2-1; abundance: .; CDR3aa: CASSERLAGYNEQFF; CDR3nt: TGTGCCAGCAGCGAGAGACTAGCGGGGTATAATGAGCAGTTCTTC
d_gene: .; v_gene: TRBV25-1; j_gene: TRBJ1-1; abundance: .; CDR3aa: CASSDPGRGPTEAFF; CDR3nt: TGTGCCAGCAGTGACCCTGGCAGGGGTCCCACTGAAGCTTTCTTT
d_gene: TRBD1; v_gene: TRBV7-6; j_gene: TRBJ2-1; abundance: .; CDR3aa: CASSSLDRGYNEQFF; CDR3nt: TGTGCCAGCAGCTCCTTGGACAGGGGGTACAATGAGCAGTTCTTC
d_gene: .; v_gene: TRBV10-2; j_gene: TRBJ1-4; abundance: .; CDR3aa: CASSPTSGYGEKLFF; CDR3nt: TGCGCCAGCAGTCCTACATCAGGGTACGGTGAAAAACTGTTTTTT
d_gene: .; v_gene: TRBV28; j_gene: TRBJ2-5; abundance: few; CDR3aa: CASSRTALETQYF; CDR3nt: TGTGCCAGCAGTCGGACAGCCCTGGAGACCCAGTACTTC
d_gene: TRBD1; v_gene: TRBV4-1; j_gene: TRBJ2-2; abundance: few; CDR3aa: CASSRRTGPGELFF; CDR3nt: TGCGCCAGCAGCCGGAGGACAGGGCCCGGGGAGCTGTTTTTT
d_gene: .; v_gene: TRBV3-1; j_gene: TRBJ2-1; abundance: few; CDR3aa: CASSSFSRNEQFF; CDR3nt: TGTGCCAGCAGCTCATTCTCTAGGAATGAGCAGTTCTTC
d_gene: .; v_gene: TRBV11-2; j_gene: TRBJ2-2; abundance: few; CDR3aa: CASRPRGRDTGELFF; CDR3nt: TGTGCCAGCAGGCCCCGGGGCAGGGACACCGGGGAGCTGTTTTTT
d_gene: .; v_gene: TRBV3-1; j_gene: TRBJ2-1; abundance: .; CDR3aa: CASSQATPSGSYNEQFF; CDR3nt: TGTGCCAGCAGCCAAGCGACTCCCTCCGGGTCCTACAATGAGCAGTTCTTC
d_gene: .; v_gene: TRBV28; j_gene: TRBJ1-2; abundance: once; CDR3aa: CASSPTLEPYGYTF; CDR3nt: TGTGCCAGCAGTCCTACCTTGGAGCCCTATGGCTACACCTTC
d_gene: TRBD1; v_gene: TRBV29-1; j_gene: TRBJ2-1; abundance: .; CDR3aa: CSVSGTGGPTDSYNEQFF; CDR3nt: TGCAGCGTTTCAGGGACAGGGGGCCCTACAGACTCCTACAATGAGCAGTTCTTC
d_gene: TRBD1; v_gene: TRBV11-2; j_gene: TRBJ2-7; abundance: .; CDR3aa: CASSLSTGGGYEQYF; CDR3nt: TGTGCCAGCAGCTTATCTACAGGGGGCGGCTACGAGCAGTACTTC
d_gene: .; v_gene: TRBV5-1; j_gene: TRBJ2-7; abundance: .; CDR3aa: CASSFNRAEQYF; CDR3nt: TGCGCCAGCAGCTTCAACAGGGCCGAGCAGTACTTC